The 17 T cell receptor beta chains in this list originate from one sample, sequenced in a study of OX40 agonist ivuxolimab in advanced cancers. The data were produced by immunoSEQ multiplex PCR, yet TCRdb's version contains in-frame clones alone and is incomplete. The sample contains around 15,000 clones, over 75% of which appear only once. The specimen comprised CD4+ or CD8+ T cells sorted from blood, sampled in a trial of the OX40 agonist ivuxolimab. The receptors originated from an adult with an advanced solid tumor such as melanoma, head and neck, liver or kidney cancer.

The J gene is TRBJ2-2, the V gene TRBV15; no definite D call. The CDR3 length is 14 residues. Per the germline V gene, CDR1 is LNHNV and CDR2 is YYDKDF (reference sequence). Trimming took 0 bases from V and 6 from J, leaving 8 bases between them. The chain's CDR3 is CATSRERVSGELFF. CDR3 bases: TGTGCCACCAGCAGAGAAAGGGTGTCCGGGGAGCTGTTTTTT.

CDR3: CASSLAKGRGNQPQHF. As DNA, the CDR3 is TGTGCCAGCAGCTTAGCGAAAGGTAGGGGCAATCAGCCCCAGCATTTT. This chain joins TRBV7-8 and TRBJ1-5, with unresolved D. Germline-derived CDR1 and CDR2 are SGHVS and FQNEAQ. Trimming shortened V by 0 bases and J by 2 bases, and 11 bases separated the two germline ends. This CDR3 has 16 residues.

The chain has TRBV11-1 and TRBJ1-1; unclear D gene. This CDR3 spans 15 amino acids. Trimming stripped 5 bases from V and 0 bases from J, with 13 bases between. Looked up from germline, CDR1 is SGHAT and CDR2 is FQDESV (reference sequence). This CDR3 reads CASSPYGEMNTEAFF. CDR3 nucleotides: TGTGCCAGCAGCCCGTACGGTGAAATGAACACTGAAGCTTTCTTT.

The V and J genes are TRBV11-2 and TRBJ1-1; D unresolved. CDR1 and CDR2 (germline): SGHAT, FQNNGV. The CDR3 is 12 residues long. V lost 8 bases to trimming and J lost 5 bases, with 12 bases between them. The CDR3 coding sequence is TGTGCCAGCTCGCCTTCAGAAACTGAAGCTTTCTTT. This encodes CASSPSETEAFF.

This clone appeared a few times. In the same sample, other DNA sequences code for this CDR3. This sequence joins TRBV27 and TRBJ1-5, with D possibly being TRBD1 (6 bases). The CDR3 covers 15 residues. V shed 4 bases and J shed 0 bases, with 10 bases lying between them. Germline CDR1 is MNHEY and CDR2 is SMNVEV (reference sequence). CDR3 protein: CASSSGTPSNQPQHF. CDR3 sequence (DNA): TGTGCCAGCAGTTCCGGGACACCTAGCAATCAGCCCCAGCATTTT.

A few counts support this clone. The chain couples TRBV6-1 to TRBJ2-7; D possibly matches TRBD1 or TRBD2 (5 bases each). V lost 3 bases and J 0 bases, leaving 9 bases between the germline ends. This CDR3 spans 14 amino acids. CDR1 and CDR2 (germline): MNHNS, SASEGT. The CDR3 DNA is TGTGCCAGCAGTGAGTGGGGGAGCTCCTACGAGCAGTACTTC. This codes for CASSEWGSSYEQYF.

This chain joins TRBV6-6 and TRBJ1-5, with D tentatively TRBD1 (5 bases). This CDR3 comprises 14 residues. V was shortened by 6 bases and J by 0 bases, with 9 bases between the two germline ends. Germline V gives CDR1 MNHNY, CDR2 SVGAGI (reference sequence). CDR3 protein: CASRTDSSNQPQHF. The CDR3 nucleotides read TGTGCCAGCAGAACCGACAGTAGCAATCAGCCCCAGCATTTT.

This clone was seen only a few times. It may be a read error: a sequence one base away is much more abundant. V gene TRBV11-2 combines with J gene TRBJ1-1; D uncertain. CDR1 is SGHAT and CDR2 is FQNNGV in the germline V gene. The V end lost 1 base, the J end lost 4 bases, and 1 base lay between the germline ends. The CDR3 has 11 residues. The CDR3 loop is CASSLGTEAFF. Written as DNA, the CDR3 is TGTGCCAGCAGCTTAGGCACTGAAGCTTTCTTT.

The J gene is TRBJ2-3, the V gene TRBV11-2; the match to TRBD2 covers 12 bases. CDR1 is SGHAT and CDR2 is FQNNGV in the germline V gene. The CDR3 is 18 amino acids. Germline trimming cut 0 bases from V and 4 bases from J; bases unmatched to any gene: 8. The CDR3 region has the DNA TGTGCCAGCAGCTTAGATCACCGACTAGCGGGAGTTGCAGATACGCAGTATTTT. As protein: CASSLDHRLAGVADTQYF.

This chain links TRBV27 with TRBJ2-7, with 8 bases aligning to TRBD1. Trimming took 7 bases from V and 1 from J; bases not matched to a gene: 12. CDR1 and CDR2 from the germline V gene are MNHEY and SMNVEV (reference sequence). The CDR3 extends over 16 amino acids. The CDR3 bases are TGTGCCAGCAATGGGCCAGTCGGGACAGGATCCTACGAGCAGTACTTC. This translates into CASNGPVGTGSYEQYF.

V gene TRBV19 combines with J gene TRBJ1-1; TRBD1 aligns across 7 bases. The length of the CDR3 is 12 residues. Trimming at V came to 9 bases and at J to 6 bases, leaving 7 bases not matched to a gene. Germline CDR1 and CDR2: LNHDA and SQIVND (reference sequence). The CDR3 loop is CASATGRAEAFF. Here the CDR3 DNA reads TGTGCCAGCGCGACAGGGAGGGCTGAAGCTTTCTTT. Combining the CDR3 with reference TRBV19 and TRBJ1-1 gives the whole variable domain DGGITQSPKYLFRKEGQNVTLSCEQNLNHDAMYWYRQDPGQGLRLIYYSQIVNDFQKGDIAEGYSVSREKKESFPLTVTSAQKNPTAFYLCASATGRAEAFFGQGTRLTVV.

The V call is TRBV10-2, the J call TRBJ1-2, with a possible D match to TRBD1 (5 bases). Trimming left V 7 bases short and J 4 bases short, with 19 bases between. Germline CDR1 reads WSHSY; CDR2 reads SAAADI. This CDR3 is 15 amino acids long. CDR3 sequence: CASIPVGDLVYGYTF. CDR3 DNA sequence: TGCGCCAGCATCCCCGTGGGGGACTTGGTCTATGGCTACACCTTC.

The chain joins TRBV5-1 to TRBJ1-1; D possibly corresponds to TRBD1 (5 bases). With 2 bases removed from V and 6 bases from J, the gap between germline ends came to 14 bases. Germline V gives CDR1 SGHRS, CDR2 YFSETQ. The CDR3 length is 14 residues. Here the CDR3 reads CASSFGGQGAEAFF. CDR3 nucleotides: TGCGCCAGCAGCTTTGGTGGACAAGGGGCTGAAGCTTTCTTT.

CDR3 protein: CASSYGLAGNNEQFF. In nucleotides, the CDR3 is TGTGCCAGCAGTTACGGACTAGCGGGTAACAATGAGCAGTTCTTC. The genes are TRBV6-5 and TRBJ2-1; 11 bases match TRBD2. CDR1 is MNHEY, CDR2 SVGAGI, per germline. The CDR3 is made up of 15 amino acids. The V gene end was trimmed by 2 bases and the J gene end by 5 bases; junction bases not matched to a gene: 2.

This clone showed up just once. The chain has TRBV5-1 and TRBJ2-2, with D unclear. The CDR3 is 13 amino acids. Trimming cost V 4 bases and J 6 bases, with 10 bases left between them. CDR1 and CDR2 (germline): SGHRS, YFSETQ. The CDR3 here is CASSAPAAGELFF. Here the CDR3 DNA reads TGCGCCAGCAGCGCGCCGGCAGCCGGGGAGCTGTTTTTT.

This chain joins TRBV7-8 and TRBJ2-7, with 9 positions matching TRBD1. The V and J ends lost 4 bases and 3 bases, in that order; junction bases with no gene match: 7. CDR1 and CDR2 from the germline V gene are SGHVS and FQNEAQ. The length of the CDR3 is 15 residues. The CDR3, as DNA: TGTGCCAGCAGCTCCCAGATGGGACAGGGCTACGAGCAGTACTTC. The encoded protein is CASSSQMGQGYEQYF. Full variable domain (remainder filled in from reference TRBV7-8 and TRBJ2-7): GAGVSQSPRYKVAKRGQDVALRCDPISGHVSLFWYQQALGQGPEFLTYFQNEAQLDKSGLPSDRFFAERPEGSVSTLKIQRTQQEDSAVYLCASSSQMGQGYEQYFGPGTRLTVT.

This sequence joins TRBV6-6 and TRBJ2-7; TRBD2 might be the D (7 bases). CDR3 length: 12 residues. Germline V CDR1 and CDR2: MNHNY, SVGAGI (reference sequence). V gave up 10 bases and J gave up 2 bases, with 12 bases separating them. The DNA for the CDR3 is TGTGCCACTTCGGGGGGCGCCTACGAGCAGTACTTC. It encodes CATSGGAYEQYF.